The entry below describes one T cell receptor beta chain. This entry is derived from a study of cytomegalovirus exposure and HLA in healthy donors. PCR involved 60 Vbeta and 13 Jbeta primers. This table comes from immunoSEQ multiplex PCR, and its TCRdb copy is limited to in-frame clones, with some not included. The repertoire holds some 170,000 clones, around 77% seen once, with roughly 3.7% in the top ten. The CDR3 is made up of 13 amino acids. Per the germline V gene, CDR1 is LNHDA and CDR2 is SQIVND (reference sequence). V lost 4 bases and J 4 bases, leaving 8 bases between the germline ends. The chain links TRBV19 to TRBJ1-5; no firm D call. Sequenced: PBMCs. This receptor was identified in a man under 40 in good health and CMV-seropositive. CDR3 DNA: TGTGCCAGTAGTACGGACTGGAATCAGCCCCAGCATTTT. This gives the protein CASSTDWNQPQHF.